This entry describes one TCR beta chain. The assay was immunoSEQ multiplex PCR, and TCRdb's table has in-frame clones only and misses some. Counted here are fewer than 110,000 clones, over 80% occurring once; the ten biggest clones make up 1% to 1.5%. The data were taken from a study of blood T cell repertoires in COVID-19. In the study overall: Sources were T cells, B-cell-depleted T cells, or PBMCs; the material itself was cDNA or gDNA.

Trimming removed 3 bases from V and 0 bases from J, with 9 bases in between. Germline assignment: CDR1 SNHLY and CDR2 FYNNEI. The CDR3 consists of 16 residues. The specimen was peripheral blood. J is TRBJ2-6 and V is TRBV2; D is perhaps TRBD2 (5 bases). This sequence originates from a woman aged 25 to 39 with acute or convalescent COVID-19. CDR3 in DNA: TGTGCCAGCAGTGAGGAAGCGGTCTCTGGGGCCAACGTCCTGACTTTC. Encoded protein: CASSEEAVSGANVLTF.